These T cell receptor beta chains were read from a single sample in a study of blood T cells in healthy people across ages. A single record per CDR3 protein comes from TCRdb applying MiXCR to the 5' RACE reads. This table has hundreds of thousands of distinct CDR3 sequences, 49% appearing once. Sequencing was performed on blood. The receptors originated from a woman aged 55-75 years in good health. The CDR3 runs from the conserved cysteine through the conserved F or W. Each record gives: clone size, J gene, D gene, V gene, CDR3 DNA, CDR3 protein. A D gene is named only where the DNA matches it firmly. Size tells how often a clone was seen (once, few, many) or the class of an expanded clone, and some rows leave it out.

>few|TRBJ2-5|NA|TRBV7-2
TGTGCCAGCAGCTTTGGCGTTCGAGAGACCCAGTACTTC
CASSFGVRETQYF
>NA|TRBJ2-7|TRBD2|TRBV3-1
TGTGCCAGCAGCCATCCCGGGACTAGCGGAACCTACGAGCAGTACTTC
CASSHPGTSGTYEQYF
>few|TRBJ2-6|NA|TRBV5-1
TGCGCCAGCAGCGGCGTGACTCTTACGCTCTTTCCCAACGTCCTGACTTTC
CASSGVTLTLFPNVLTF
>NA|TRBJ2-7|TRBD2|TRBV7-2
TGTGCCAGCAGGAAACTAGCGGGAGGGCCGGGGAGGGTCTACGAGCAGTACTTC
CASRKLAGGPGRVYEQYF
>NA|TRBJ2-1|TRBD2|TRBV27
TGTGCCAGCAGTCTAATTGGTAGCGGGAGGTTGGGTGAGCAGTTCTTC
CASSLIGSGRLGEQFF
>NA|TRBJ2-5|TRBD2|TRBV9
TGTGCCAGCAGCGTCCAGACTAGCGGACAAGAGACCCAGTACTTC
CASSVQTSGQETQYF
>many|TRBJ2-7|NA|TRBV10-3
TGTGCCATCAGTGAGTCGGGACGTCGGTACTTC
CAISESGRRYF
>few|TRBJ2-1|TRBD2|TRBV11-1
TGTGCCAGCAGCTTATTACCGCCGGGGAGGGACAATGAGCAGTTCTTC
CASSLLPPGRDNEQFF
>NA|TRBJ2-1|TRBD2|TRBV24-1
TGTGCCACCAGTGATCTACTAGCGGACTCCTACAATGAGCAGTTCTTC
CATSDLLADSYNEQFF
>NA|TRBJ2-7|TRBD1|TRBV7-2
TGTGCCAGCAGCGGTAAAGCCGGGACAGGGGCGGTCGAGCAGTACTTC
CASSGKAGTGAVEQYF
>few|TRBJ2-7|TRBD2|TRBV5-6
TGTGCCAGCAGCATCGGGACTAGCGGGAGCTACGAGCAGTACTTC
CASSIGTSGSYEQYF
>NA|TRBJ2-3|NA|TRBV12-3/TRBV12-4
TGTGCCAGCAGGCCCTCAACAGGAGATACGCAGTATTTT
CASRPSTGDTQYF
>many|TRBJ2-2|TRBD2|TRBV7-8
TGTGCCAGCAGCTTTGGACTAGCGGGAGGGTACGGGGAGCTGTTTTTT
CASSFGLAGGYGELFF
>NA|TRBJ2-3|NA|TRBV10-3
TGTGCCATCAGTGAAGGGCCGTCGACGGATACGCAGTATTTT
CAISEGPSTDTQYF
>many|TRBJ2-7|NA|TRBV10-3
TGTGCCATCAGAGATAATGCAGGGCTCGTCTACGAGCAGTACTTC
CAIRDNAGLVYEQYF
>NA|TRBJ1-1|TRBD1|TRBV7-2
TGTGCCAGCAGCTTATCCGGGACAGAGAACACTGAAGCTTTCTTT
CASSLSGTENTEAFF
>many|TRBJ2-5|NA|TRBV4-3
TGCGCCAGCAGCCAAGATCTCGAGACTCGTTGGTACTTC
CASSQDLETRWYF
>NA|TRBJ1-4|TRBD1|TRBV28
TGTGCCAGCAGCGCCGGGACAGCAGAAAAACTGTTTTTT
CASSAGTAEKLFF
>few|TRBJ2-7|NA|TRBV6-1
TGTGCCAGCAAAGACGAGGTTACAGGGTCCTACGAGCAGTACTTC
CASKDEVTGSYEQYF
>NA|TRBJ2-1|NA|TRBV3-1
TGTGCCAGCAGCCGCGAGAATGAGCAGTTCTTC
CASSRENEQFF
>few|TRBJ2-3|TRBD2|TRBV29-1
TGCAGCGTTGAAGGACTAGCGGGAGGCACAGATACGCAGTATTTT
CSVEGLAGGTDTQYF
>NA|TRBJ2-7|NA|TRBV6-1
TGTGCCAGCAGTGAAGCCTGGGGCAGTGGCTACGAGCAGTACTTC
CASSEAWGSGYEQYF
>NA|TRBJ2-7|NA|TRBV20-1
TGCAGTGCCAGACGGGCGTCAGTTAATGAGCAGTACTTC
CSARRASVNEQYF
>few|TRBJ2-7|NA|TRBV28
TGTGCCAGCAGTTTTTCCCAGGGACTCGGCACCATCTCCTACGAGCAGTACTTC
CASSFSQGLGTISYEQYF
>NA|TRBJ1-2|NA|TRBV3-1
TGTGCCAGCAGCCAAGGCAGGGGCTTCACCTTC
CASSQGRGFTF
>few|TRBJ2-1|TRBD2|TRBV20-1
TGCAGTGCTATCCGGACTAGCGGATACAATGAGCAGTTCTTC
CSAIRTSGYNEQFF
>NA|TRBJ2-7|NA|TRBV9
TGTGCCAGCAGCGTCTCTTATGGGGGTTCCTACGAGCAGTACTTC
CASSVSYGGSYEQYF
>NA|TRBJ2-3|NA|TRBV24-1
TGTGCCACCAGTCGTAACCTACAAGCTACGCAGTATTTT
CATSRNLQATQYF
>few|TRBJ2-1|NA|TRBV10-3
TGTGCCATCAGTGAAGCGTCCCTCAAGGGCAATGAGCAGTTCTTC
CAISEASLKGNEQFF
>NA|TRBJ1-6|NA|TRBV20-1
TGCAGTGCTAGAGATCGTATGCGGGGGGATTCACCCCTCCACTTT
CSARDRMRGDSPLHF
>many|TRBJ2-5|TRBD2|TRBV5-4
TGTGCCAGCAGCTTCCTCGGGACTAGCGTTGAAGAGACCCAGTACTTC
CASSFLGTSVEETQYF
>NA|TRBJ2-7|NA|TRBV28
TGTGCCAGCAGTTTAACAGGCGACAGAAGGGTCTACGAGCAGTACTTC
CASSLTGDRRVYEQYF
>NA|TRBJ1-1|NA|TRBV7-9
TGTGCCAGCAAACGCCAGGGCTTGGTCGGGTACACTGAAGCTTTCTTT
CASKRQGLVGYTEAFF
>NA|TRBJ2-4|NA|TRBV20-1
TGCAGTGCTAGAGACGACAGTAAAAACATTCAGTACTTC
CSARDDSKNIQYF
>many|TRBJ2-1|TRBD2|TRBV5-1
TGCGCCAGCAGCTTGGTGGTAGCGGGAGACAATGAGCAGTTCTTC
CASSLVVAGDNEQFF
>NA|TRBJ2-1|TRBD2|TRBV7-3
TGTGCCAGCAGCTTACGGCCCTGGGAGGGGAGCTCCTACAATGAGCAGTTCTTC
CASSLRPWEGSSYNEQFF
>once|TRBJ2-3|TRBD1|TRBV2
TGTGCCAGCGGTTGGACAGGGACTAGCACAGATACGCAGTATTTT
CASGWTGTSTDTQYF
>NA|TRBJ2-7|TRBD2|TRBV2
TGTGCCAGCAGTGAATTGACAGCGGGAGACGAGCAGTACTTC
CASSELTAGDEQYF
>NA|TRBJ1-2|TRBD1|TRBV11-2
TGTGCCAGCAGCTCTTGGGACAGGTTGAACTATGGCTACACCTTC
CASSSWDRLNYGYTF
>NA|TRBJ2-1|TRBD2|TRBV4-2
TGTGCCAGCAGCCAAGTGGGACTAGCGGGTGCCAATGAGCAGTTCTTC
CASSQVGLAGANEQFF
>NA|TRBJ2-5|NA|TRBV11-2
TGTGCCAGCAGCGGATTCTACGAGACCCAGTACTTC
CASSGFYETQYF
>NA|TRBJ2-5|TRBD1|TRBV6-1
TGTGCATGTGACAGGGTAGAGACCCAGTACTTC
CACDRVETQYF
>NA|TRBJ2-2|NA|TRBV7-3
TGTGCCAGCGCGAACCAGGGGGGCAACACCGGGGAGCTGTTTTTT
CASANQGGNTGELFF
>NA|TRBJ2-1|NA|TRBV25-1
TGTGCCAGCAGTGAATGGGGTGAGCAGTTCTTC
CASSEWGEQFF
>NA|TRBJ2-3|TRBD2|TRBV5-1
TGCGCCAGCAGCATCCCGGGACTAGCGAGCACAGATACGCAGTATTTT
CASSIPGLASTDTQYF
>NA|TRBJ2-5|NA|TRBV2
TGTGCCAGCAGTGAAAGGGGATTAGGGGAGACCCAGTACTTC
CASSERGLGETQYF
>NA|TRBJ2-7|NA|TRBV20-1
TGCAGTGCTCCATCCTTGGGCTCCTACAATGAGCAGTACTTC
CSAPSLGSYNEQYF
>NA|TRBJ2-2|NA|TRBV5-1
TGCGCCAGCAGCTTGGATGGCAGCACCGGGGAGCTGTTTTTT
CASSLDGSTGELFF
>NA|TRBJ2-1|TRBD2|TRBV29-1
TGCAGCGTGTGGACTAGCGGGAGCGCTTACAATGAGCAGTTCTTC
CSVWTSGSAYNEQFF
>few|TRBJ1-1|TRBD1|TRBV20-1
TGCAGTGCTAGCGGGGCAGGGGGCTGGACTGAAGCTTTCTTT
CSASGAGGWTEAFF
>NA|TRBJ2-3|NA|TRBV20-1
TGCAGTGCTAGCCCCTTCCGGGGCACAGATACGCAGTATTTT
CSASPFRGTDTQYF
>NA|TRBJ2-5|TRBD1|TRBV5-1
TGCGCCAGCAGCTTCGACAGGGGCGAGGAGACCCAGTACTTC
CASSFDRGEETQYF
>NA|TRBJ1-2|TRBD1|TRBV12-3/TRBV12-4
TGTGCCAGCACCCGGGACAGGGTCAATGGCTACACCTTC
CASTRDRVNGYTF
>NA|TRBJ2-1|TRBD2|TRBV4-2
TGTGCCAGCAGCTCGCGGGAGGGCCTAAACTACAATGAGCAGTTCTTC
CASSSREGLNYNEQFF
>few|TRBJ2-3|NA|TRBV10-3
TGTGCCATCAGCTGGACCCCCGCGGATACGCAGTATTTT
CAISWTPADTQYF
>NA|TRBJ1-2|TRBD1|TRBV4-1
TGCGCCAGCAGCCAAGACGACAGGGAGTACTATGGCTACACCTTC
CASSQDDREYYGYTF
>few|TRBJ1-4|TRBD1|TRBV4-2
TGTGCCAGCAGTCCTTGGACAGGGGCGAATGAAAAACTGTTTTTT
CASSPWTGANEKLFF
>NA|TRBJ2-1|TRBD2|TRBV20-1
TGCAGTGCCGACGTTCTGGGGGCTAGACTAGCGGGGTACAATGAGCAGTTCTTC
CSADVLGARLAGYNEQFF
>NA|TRBJ2-6|NA|TRBV28
TGTGCCAGCAGTCCGTACGGGACTGGGGCCAACGTCCTGACTTTC
CASSPYGTGANVLTF
>NA|TRBJ2-4|NA|TRBV7-2
TGTGCCAGCAGCTCGCAAGATCACATTCAGTACTTC
CASSSQDHIQYF